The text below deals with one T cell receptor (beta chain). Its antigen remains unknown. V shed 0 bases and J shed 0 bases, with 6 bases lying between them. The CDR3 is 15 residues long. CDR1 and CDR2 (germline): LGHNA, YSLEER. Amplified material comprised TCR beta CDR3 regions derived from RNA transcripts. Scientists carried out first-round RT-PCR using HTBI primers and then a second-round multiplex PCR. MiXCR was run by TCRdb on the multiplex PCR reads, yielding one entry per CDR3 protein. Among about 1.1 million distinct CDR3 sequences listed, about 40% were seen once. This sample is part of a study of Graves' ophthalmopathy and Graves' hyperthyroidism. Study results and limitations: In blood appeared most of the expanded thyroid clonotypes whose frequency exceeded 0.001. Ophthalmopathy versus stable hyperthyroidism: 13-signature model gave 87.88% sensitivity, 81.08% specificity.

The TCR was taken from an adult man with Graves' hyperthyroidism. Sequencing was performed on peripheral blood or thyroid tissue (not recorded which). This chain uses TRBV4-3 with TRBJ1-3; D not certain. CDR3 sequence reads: CASSQDSSSGNTIYF. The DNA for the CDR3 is TGCGCCAGCAGCCAAGACTCCAGCTCTGGAAACACCATATATTTT.